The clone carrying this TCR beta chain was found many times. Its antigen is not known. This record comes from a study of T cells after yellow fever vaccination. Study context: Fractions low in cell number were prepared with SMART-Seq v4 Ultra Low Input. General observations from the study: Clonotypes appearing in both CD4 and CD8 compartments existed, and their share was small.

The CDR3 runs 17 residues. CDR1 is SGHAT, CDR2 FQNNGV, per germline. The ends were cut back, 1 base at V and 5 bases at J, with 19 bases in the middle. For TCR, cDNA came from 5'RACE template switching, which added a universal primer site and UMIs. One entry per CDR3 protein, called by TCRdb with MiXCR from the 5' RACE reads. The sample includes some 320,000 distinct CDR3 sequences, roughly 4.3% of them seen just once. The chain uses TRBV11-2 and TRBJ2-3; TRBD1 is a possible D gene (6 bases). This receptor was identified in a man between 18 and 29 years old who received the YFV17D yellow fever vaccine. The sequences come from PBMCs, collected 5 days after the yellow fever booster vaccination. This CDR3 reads CASSLVGGSAREDTQYF. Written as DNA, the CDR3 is TGTGCCAGCAGCTTAGTAGGGGGTTCGGCCCGGGAAGATACGCAGTATTTT.